The 11 T cell receptor beta chains reported below all come from one sample, sequenced in a study of blood T cell repertoires in COVID-19 (dated by TCRdb to 2018 to 2021). The library was prepared using the immunoSEQ multiplex PCR assay. This immuneACCESS table, as held by TCRdb, lists in-frame sequences with V and J called but not all clones. Of the missing ones, under half trace to an unresolved V gene in checked studies; the others have no known cause. In all, the sample holds about 200,000 clones, and 80% to 90% of those were seen once. The ten largest make up roughly an eighth of the sample. The sample consisted of peripheral blood. All receptors derive from a human donor in a cohort sampled during active COVID-19.

Remarks on this clone: In the same sample, other DNA sequences code for this CDR3. This chain links TRBV4-1 with TRBJ2-7, with TRBD1 matching 9 bases. The V gene end was trimmed by 4 bases and the J gene end by 0 bases; junction bases not matched to a gene: 4. This CDR3 spans 15 amino acids. CDR1 is MGHRA, CDR2 YSYEKL, per germline. In DNA, the CDR3 is TGCGCCAGCAGCCTCGGGACAGGGAGCTCCTACGAGCAGTACTTC. Its translation: CASSLGTGSSYEQYF.

In its sample, this clone was seen once. A much larger clone differs by one base, so this may be a read error. This sample includes further DNA sequences coding for the same CDR3. V is TRBV5-1 and J is TRBJ2-7; no clear D gene. Germline V lookup: CDR1 SGHRS, CDR2 YFSETQ. The CDR3 is 12 residues long. V lost 0 bases to trimming and J lost 2 bases, with 3 bases between them. The CDR3 coding sequence is TGCGCCAGCAGCTTGGACACCTACGAGCAGTACTTC. Translated, it gives CASSLDTYEQYF. The full variable domain, with the rest looked up from reference TRBV5-1 and TRBJ2-7, is KAGVTQTPRYLIKTRGQQVTLSCSPISGHRSVSWYQQTPGQGLQFLFEYFSETQRNKGNFPGRFSGRQFSNSRSEMNVSTLELGDSALYLCASSLDTYEQYFGPGTRLTVT.

J is TRBJ2-4 and V is TRBV12-5; 10 bases are shared with TRBD2. CDR1 LGHNT and CDR2 FRNRAP come from the germline V gene. This CDR3 has 20 residues. V shed 2 bases, J shed 0 bases, and the junction held 13 bases outside the gene matches. The CDR3 spells CASGLSRLRLAGLAKNIQYF. In DNA form, the CDR3 reads TGTGCTAGTGGTTTGTCCCGACTACGACTAGCGGGTTTAGCCAAAAACATTCAGTACTTC. The full variable domain, with the rest looked up from reference TRBV12-5 and TRBJ2-4, is DARVTQTPRHKVTEMGQEVTMRCQPILGHNTVFWYRQTMMQGLELLAYFRNRAPLDDSGMPKDRFSAEMPDATLATLKIQPSEPRDSAVYFCASGLSRLRLAGLAKNIQYFGAGTRLSVL.

The rearrangement joins TRBV7-2 to TRBJ2-5; D is possibly TRBD1 (6 bases). CDR1 and CDR2 (germline): SGHTA, FQGNSA. Trimming removed 5 bases from V and 5 bases from J, with 18 bases in between. The CDR3 consists of 15 residues. The CDR3 DNA reads TGTGCCAGCAGCCAGAGGGCAGGGGTAAAGGAGACCCAGTACTTC. Translating it yields CASSQRAGVKETQYF. Drawing the rest from reference TRBV7-2 and TRBJ2-5, the complete variable domain is GAGVSQSPSNKVTEKGKDVELRCDPISGHTALYWYRQSLGQGLEFLIYFQGNSAPDKSGLPSDRFSAERTGGSVSTLTIQRTQQEDSAVYLCASSQRAGVKETQYFGPGTRLLVL.

The chain links TRBV9 to TRBJ2-3; a possible D gene is TRBD1 (6 bases). The germline gives CDR1 SGDLS, CDR2 YYNGEE. The V and J ends lost 3 bases and 1 base respectively, with 12 bases between them. The CDR3 sequence is 15 residues long. The CDR3 here is CASSGGGVGTDTQYF. The DNA for the CDR3 is TGTGCCAGCAGCGGAGGGGGAGTAGGCACAGATACGCAGTATTTT.

V gene TRBV5-1 combines with J gene TRBJ1-6; a weak D match, TRBD1 (5 bases). Per the germline V gene, CDR1 is SGHRS and CDR2 is YFSETQ. CDR3 size: 16 residues. V was shortened by 6 bases and J by 6 bases, with 19 bases between the two germline ends. CDR3 nucleotides: TGCGCCAGCACCTCATCCCCCGGGGGATTTAATTCACCCCTCCACTTT. Amino acids: CASTSSPGGFNSPLHF.

The genes are TRBV29-1 and TRBJ2-7; 14 bases map to TRBD2. Germline assignment: CDR1 SQVTM and CDR2 ANQGSEA. This CDR3 spans 16 amino acids. Trimming cost V 4 bases and J 3 bases; bases outside gene matches: 8. The CDR3 protein is CSVAGTSGRPIYEQYF. The CDR3 nucleotides are TGCAGCGTTGCCGGGACTAGCGGGAGACCGATCTACGAGCAGTACTTC.

The chain combines TRBV28 with TRBJ1-5, with D perhaps TRBD1 (5 bases). Germline V gives CDR1 MDHEN, CDR2 SYDVKM. CDR3 length: 13 residues. V gave up 5 bases and J gave up 3 bases, with 8 bases separating them. The CDR3 nucleotides are TGTGCCAGCAGTCAGGGACTCAATCAGCCCCAGCATTTT. It codes for CASSQGLNQPQHF.

This chain joins TRBV27 and TRBJ2-7, with TRBD1 matching over 9 bases. The ends lost 6 bases at V and 3 bases at J; junction bases unmatched: 3. Looked up from germline, CDR1 is MNHEY and CDR2 is SMNVEV (reference sequence). CDR3 length: 13 residues. In nucleotides, the CDR3 is TGTGCCAGCAGCTCGGGACAGGGCTACGAGCAGTACTTC. Its protein product is CASSSGQGYEQYF.

The table lists this clone with a count of one. The chain recombines TRBV9 with TRBJ2-3, with 11 bases matching TRBD2. Germline V gives CDR1 SGDLS, CDR2 YYNGEE. Trimming took 4 bases from V and 4 from J; bases not matched to a gene: 5. CDR3 length equals 15 residues. In DNA, the CDR3 is TGTGCCAGCAGCCCAACTAGCGGGAGTGCAGATACGCAGTATTTT. This sequence encodes CASSPTSGSADTQYF. Combining the CDR3 with reference TRBV9 and TRBJ2-3 gives the whole variable domain DSGVTQTPKHLITATGQRVTLRCSPRSGDLSVYWYQQSLDQGLQFLIQYYNGEERAKGNILERFSAQQFPDLHSELNLSSLELGDSALYFCASSPTSGSADTQYFGPGTRLTVL.

The chain couples TRBV28 to TRBJ2-3; 15 bases map to TRBD2. The ends lost 4 bases at V and 2 bases at J; junction bases unmatched: 4. Germline loops: CDR1 MDHEN, CDR2 SYDVKM. The CDR3 contains 17 residues. CDR3 DNA: TGTGCCAGCAGTTCGCGGACTAGCGGGAGGGACACAGATACGCAGTATTTT. Translated: CASSSRTSGRDTDTQYF.